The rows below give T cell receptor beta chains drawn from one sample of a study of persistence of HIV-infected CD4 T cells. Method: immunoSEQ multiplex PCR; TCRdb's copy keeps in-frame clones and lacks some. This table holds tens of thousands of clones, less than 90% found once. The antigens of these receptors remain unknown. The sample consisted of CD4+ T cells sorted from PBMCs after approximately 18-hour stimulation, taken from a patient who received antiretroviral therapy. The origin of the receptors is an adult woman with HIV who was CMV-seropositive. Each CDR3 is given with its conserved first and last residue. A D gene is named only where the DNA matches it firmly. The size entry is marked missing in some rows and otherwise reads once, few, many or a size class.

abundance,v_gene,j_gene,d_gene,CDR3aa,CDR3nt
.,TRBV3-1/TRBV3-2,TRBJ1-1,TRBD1,CASSPFPGQGTEAFF,TGTGCCAGCAGCCCGTTTCCGGGACAGGGCACTGAAGCTTTCTTT
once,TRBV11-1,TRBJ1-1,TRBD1,CASSLDRGITEAFF,TGTGCCAGCAGCTTGGACAGGGGGATCACTGAAGCTTTCTTT
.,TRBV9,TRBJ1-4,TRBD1,CASSALTGGGEKLFF,TGTGCCAGCAGCGCCTTGACAGGGGGGGGTGAAAAACTGTTTTTT
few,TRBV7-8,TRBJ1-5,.,CASSFGTVNSNQPQHF,TGTGCCAGCAGCTTCGGGACGGTAAATAGCAATCAGCCCCAGCATTTT
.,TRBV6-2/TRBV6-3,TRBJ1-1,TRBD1,CASSYRPRTGPQTNTEAFF,TGTGCCAGCAGTTACCGTCCCCGGACAGGACCCCAAACCAACACTGAAGCTTTCTTT
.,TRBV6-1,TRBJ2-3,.,CASSDRVSDTQYF,TGTGCCAGCAGTGACAGGGTTAGCGATACGCAGTATTTT
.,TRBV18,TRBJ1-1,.,CASSLQQGPNTEAFF,TGTGCCAGCTCACTCCAACAGGGCCCGAACACTGAAGCTTTCTTT
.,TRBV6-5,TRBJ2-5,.,CASRTGAQETQYF,TGTGCCAGCAGAACGGGGGCCCAAGAGACCCAGTACTTC
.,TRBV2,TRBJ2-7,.,CASSEGTLYEQYF,TGTGCCAGCAGTGAAGGGACTCTCTACGAGCAGTACTTC
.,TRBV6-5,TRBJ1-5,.,CASSYPGGTHF,TGTGCCAGCAGCTACCCGGGAGGAACGCATTTT
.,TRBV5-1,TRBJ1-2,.,CASSLDGTKNYGYTF,TGCGCCAGCAGCTTGGACGGGACGAAGAACTATGGCTACACCTTC
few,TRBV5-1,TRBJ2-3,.,CASRGSPTDTQYF,TGCGCCAGCAGAGGGTCCCCCACAGATACGCAGTATTTT